This T cell receptor beta chain was sequenced in a study of blood T cell repertoires in COVID-19. Sequenced by immunoSEQ multiplex PCR; TCRdb stores in-frame clones only, minus some. The data contain under 200,000 clones, roughly 80% of them singletons. While infection was still active, Seattle patients were enrolled and then followed longitudinally. The CDR3 is 16 amino acids. CDR1 and CDR2 from the germline V gene are LGHDT and YNNKEL (reference sequence). V was pared by 4 bases and J by 3 bases, with 16 bases between. Sequences were obtained from peripheral blood. V usage is TRBV3-1 (or the pseudogene TRBV3-2) and J usage is TRBJ1-5; D gene unclear. The sequence derives from a woman of 80 years or more with COVID-19, enrolled during active disease. The CDR3 region is CASSPGLAAANQPQHF. The DNA for the CDR3 is TGTGCCAGCAGCCCCGGACTGGCCGCGGCCAATCAGCCCCAGCATTTT.